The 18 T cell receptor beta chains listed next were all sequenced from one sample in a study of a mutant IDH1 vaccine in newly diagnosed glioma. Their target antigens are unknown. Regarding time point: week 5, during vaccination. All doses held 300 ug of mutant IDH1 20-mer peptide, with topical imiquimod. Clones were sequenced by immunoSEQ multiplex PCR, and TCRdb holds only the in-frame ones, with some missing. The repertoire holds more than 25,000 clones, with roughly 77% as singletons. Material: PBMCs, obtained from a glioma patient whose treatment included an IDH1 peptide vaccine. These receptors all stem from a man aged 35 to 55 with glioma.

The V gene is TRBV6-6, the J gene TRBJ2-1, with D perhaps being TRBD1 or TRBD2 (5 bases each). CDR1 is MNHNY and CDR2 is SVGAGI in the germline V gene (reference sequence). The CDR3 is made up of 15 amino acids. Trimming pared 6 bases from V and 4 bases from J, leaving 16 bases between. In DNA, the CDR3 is TGTGCCAGCAGCAAGGGACCTAACGGATACAATGAGCAGTTCTTC. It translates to CASSKGPNGYNEQFF.

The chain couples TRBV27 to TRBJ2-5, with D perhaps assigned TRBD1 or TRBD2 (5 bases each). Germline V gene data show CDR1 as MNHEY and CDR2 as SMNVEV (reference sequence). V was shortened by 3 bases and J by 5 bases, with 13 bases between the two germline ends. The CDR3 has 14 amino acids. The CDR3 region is CASSFRAGGETQYF. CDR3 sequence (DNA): TGTGCCAGCAGTTTCCGAGCTGGGGGTGAGACCCAGTACTTC.

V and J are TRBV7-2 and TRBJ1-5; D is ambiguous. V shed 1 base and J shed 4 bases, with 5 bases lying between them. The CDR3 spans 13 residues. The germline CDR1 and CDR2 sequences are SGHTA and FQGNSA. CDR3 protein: CASSLEVNQPQHF. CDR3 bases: TGTGCCAGCAGCTTAGAGGTTAATCAGCCCCAGCATTTT.

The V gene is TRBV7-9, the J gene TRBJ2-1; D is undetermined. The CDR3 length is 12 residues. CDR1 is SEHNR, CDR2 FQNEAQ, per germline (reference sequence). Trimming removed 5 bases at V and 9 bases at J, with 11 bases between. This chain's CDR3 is CASSPPWGEQFF. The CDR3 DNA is TGTGCCAGCAGCCCACCTTGGGGTGAGCAGTTCTTC.

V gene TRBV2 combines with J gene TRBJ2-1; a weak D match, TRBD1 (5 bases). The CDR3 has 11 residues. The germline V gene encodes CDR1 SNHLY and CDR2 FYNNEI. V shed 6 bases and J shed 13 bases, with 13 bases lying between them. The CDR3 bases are TGTGCCAGCAGATACGAAGGGGCACAGTTCTTC. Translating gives CASRYEGAQFF.

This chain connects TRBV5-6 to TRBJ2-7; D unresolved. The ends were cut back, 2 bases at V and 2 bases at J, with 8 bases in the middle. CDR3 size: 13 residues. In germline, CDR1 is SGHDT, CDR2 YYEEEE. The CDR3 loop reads CASSFGPAYEQYF. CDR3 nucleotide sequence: TGTGCCAGCAGCTTCGGACCCGCCTACGAGCAGTACTTC.

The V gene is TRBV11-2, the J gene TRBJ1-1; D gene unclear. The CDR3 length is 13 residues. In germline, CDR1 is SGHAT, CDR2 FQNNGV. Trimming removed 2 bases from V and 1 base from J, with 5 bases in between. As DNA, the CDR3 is TGTGCCAGCAGCTTATTCTGGAACACTGAAGCTTTCTTT. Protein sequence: CASSLFWNTEAFF. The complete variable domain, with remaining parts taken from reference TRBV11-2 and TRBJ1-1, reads EAGVAQSPRYKIIEKRQSVAFWCNPISGHATLYWYQQILGQGPKLLIQFQNNGVVDDSQLPKDRFSAERLKGVDSTLKIQPAKLEDSAVYLCASSLFWNTEAFFGQGTRLTVV.

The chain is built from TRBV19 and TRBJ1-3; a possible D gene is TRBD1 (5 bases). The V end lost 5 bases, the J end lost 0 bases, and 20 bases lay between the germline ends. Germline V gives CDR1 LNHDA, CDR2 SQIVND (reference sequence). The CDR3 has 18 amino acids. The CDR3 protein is CASSPGLPSSNSGNTIYF. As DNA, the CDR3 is TGTGCCAGTAGTCCGGGACTACCATCGTCAAACTCTGGAAACACCATATATTTT.

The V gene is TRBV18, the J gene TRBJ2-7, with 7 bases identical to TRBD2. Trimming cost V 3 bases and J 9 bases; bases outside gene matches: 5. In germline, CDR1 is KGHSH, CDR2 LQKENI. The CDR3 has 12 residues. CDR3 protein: CASSPLWEGQYF. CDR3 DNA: TGTGCCAGCTCACCCTTATGGGAGGGGCAGTACTTC.

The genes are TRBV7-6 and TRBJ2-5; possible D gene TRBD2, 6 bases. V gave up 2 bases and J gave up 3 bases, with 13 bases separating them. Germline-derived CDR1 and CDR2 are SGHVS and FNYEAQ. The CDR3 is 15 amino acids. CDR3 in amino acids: CASSLRARREETQYF. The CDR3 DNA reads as TGTGCCAGCAGCTTAAGGGCCCGGAGGGAAGAGACCCAGTACTTC.

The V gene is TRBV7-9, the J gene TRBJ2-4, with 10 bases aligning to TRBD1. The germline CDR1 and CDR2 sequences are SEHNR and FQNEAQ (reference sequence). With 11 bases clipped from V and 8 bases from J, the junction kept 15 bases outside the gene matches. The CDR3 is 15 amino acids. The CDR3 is CAGTDRGQGGDIQYF. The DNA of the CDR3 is TGTGCCGGGACCGACAGGGGGCAAGGGGGTGACATTCAGTACTTC.

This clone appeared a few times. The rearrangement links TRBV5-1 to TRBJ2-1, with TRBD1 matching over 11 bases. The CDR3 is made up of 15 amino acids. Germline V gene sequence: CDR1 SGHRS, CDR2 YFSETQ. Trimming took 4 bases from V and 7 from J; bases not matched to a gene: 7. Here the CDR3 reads CASSPSGQGENEQFF. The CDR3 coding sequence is TGCGCCAGCAGCCCGTCGGGACAGGGGGAGAATGAGCAGTTCTTC.

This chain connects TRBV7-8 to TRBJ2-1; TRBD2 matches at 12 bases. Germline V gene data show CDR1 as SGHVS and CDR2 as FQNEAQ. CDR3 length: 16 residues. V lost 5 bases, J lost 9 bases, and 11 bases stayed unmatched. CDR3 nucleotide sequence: TGTGCCAGCAGCCCCCGGACTAGCGGGACTGTGAGTGAGCAGTTCTTC. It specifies CASSPRTSGTVSEQFF.

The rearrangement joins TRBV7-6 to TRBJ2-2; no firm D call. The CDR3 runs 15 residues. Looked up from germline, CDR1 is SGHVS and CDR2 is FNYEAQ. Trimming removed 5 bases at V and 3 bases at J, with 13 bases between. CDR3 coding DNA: TGTGCCAGCAGCCCCAAGCGCGGATACACCGGGGAGCTGTTTTTT. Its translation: CASSPKRGYTGELFF.

CDR3 DNA sequence: TGCGCCAGCAGCTTTGAGGGACGCCCCGCCGATACGCAGTATTTT. It specifies CASSFEGRPADTQYF. The chain links TRBV5-1 to TRBJ2-3; tentatively, D is TRBD1 or TRBD2 (5 bases each). Per germline, CDR1 SGHRS and CDR2 YFSETQ. The CDR3 sequence is 15 residues long. The V end lost 2 bases, the J end lost 6 bases, and 16 bases lay between the germline ends. Using reference TRBV5-1 and TRBJ2-3 for the parts outside the CDR3, the full variable domain is KAGVTQTPRYLIKTRGQQVTLSCSPISGHRSVSWYQQTPGQGLQFLFEYFSETQRNKGNFPGRFSGRQFSNSRSEMNVSTLELGDSALYLCASSFEGRPADTQYFGPGTRLTVL.

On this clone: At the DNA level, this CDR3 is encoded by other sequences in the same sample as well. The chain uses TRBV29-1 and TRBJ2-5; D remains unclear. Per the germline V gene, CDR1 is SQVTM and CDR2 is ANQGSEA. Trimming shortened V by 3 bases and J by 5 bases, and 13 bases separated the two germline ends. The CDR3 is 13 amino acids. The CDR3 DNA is TGCAGCGTTGACACGGGCCCGAGGGAGACCCAGTACTTC. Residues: CSVDTGPRETQYF.

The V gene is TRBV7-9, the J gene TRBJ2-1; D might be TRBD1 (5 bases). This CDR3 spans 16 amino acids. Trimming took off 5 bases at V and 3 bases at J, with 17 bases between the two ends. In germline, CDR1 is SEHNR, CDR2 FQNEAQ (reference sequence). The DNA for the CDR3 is TGTGCCAGCAGCCCAGGACAAATGCTACTCTACAATGAGCAGTTCTTC. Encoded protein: CASSPGQMLLYNEQFF.

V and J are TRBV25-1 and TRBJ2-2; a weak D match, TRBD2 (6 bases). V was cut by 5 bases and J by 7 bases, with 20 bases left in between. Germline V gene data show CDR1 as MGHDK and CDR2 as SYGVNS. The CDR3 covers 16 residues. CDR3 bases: TGTGCCAGCAGTCCCCAGCGCGGGACGGCGCACGGGGAGCTGTTTTTT. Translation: CASSPQRGTAHGELFF.